The 11 T cell receptor beta chains below were found in one sample sequenced in a study of T cell responses to AZD1222 COVID-19 vaccine. Sequencing used immunoSEQ multiplex PCR; TCRdb keeps in-frame clones, though not all of them. Of 90,000 to 95,000 clones listed, around nine tenths were seen once; the top ten hold 9% to 14%. The sequencing here drew on peripheral blood, taken 28 days after the second AZD1222 dose. Every receptor here comes from an adult who received the AZD1222 COVID-19 vaccine.

The chain links TRBV7-3 to TRBJ2-4, with 8 nucleotides matching TRBD2. Trimming at V came to 5 bases and at J to 6 bases, leaving 3 bases not matched to a gene. This CDR3 has 13 amino acids. In germline, CDR1 is SGHTA, CDR2 FQGTGA. The CDR3 sequence is CASSPGRGNIQYF. As DNA, the CDR3 is TGTGCCAGCAGCCCCGGGAGGGGAAACATTCAGTACTTC.

This clone appeared a few times. The rearrangement joins TRBV15 to TRBJ1-5; D is possibly TRBD1 (5 bases). Germline-derived CDR1 and CDR2 are LNHNV and YYDKDF (reference sequence). Trimming took 0 bases from V and 4 from J, leaving 16 bases between them. This CDR3 has 17 residues. The CDR3 is CATSRDLGGLGNQPQHF. The CDR3 DNA sequence: TGTGCCACCAGCAGAGATCTCGGGGGGTTGGGGAATCAGCCCCAGCATTTT.

The CDR3 DNA follows: TGCGCCAGTTTAGAACGGGACCCCTCGACCAGTGAGCAGTTCTTC. Its protein product is CASLERDPSTSEQFF. The rearrangement uses TRBV5-1 and TRBJ2-1, with D perhaps being TRBD1 or TRBD2 (5 bases each). Trimming took 8 bases from V and 9 from J, leaving 24 bases between them. This CDR3 comprises 15 residues. Germline values: CDR1 SGHRS, CDR2 YFSETQ.

The chain couples TRBV6-2 or TRBV6-3 to TRBJ2-7; a weak D match, TRBD1 (6 bases). V lost 2 bases and J lost 0, with 14 bases in between. The CDR3 is 16 residues long. Looked up from germline, CDR1 is MNHEY and CDR2 is SVGEGT. For the CDR3, the DNA is TGTGCCAGCAGTTACGCCCTAAGGGGGAACTCCTACGAGCAGTACTTC. Translating it yields CASSYALRGNSYEQYF.

The V call is TRBV9, the J call TRBJ2-1; D is perhaps TRBD1 (6 bases). This CDR3 has 15 residues. The V gene lost 3 bases and the J gene lost 1 base, with 11 bases spanning the gap. CDR1 and CDR2 (germline): SGDLS, YYNGEE. Here the CDR3 reads CASSAGTPSYNEQFF. The CDR3, as DNA: TGTGCCAGCAGCGCCGGGACACCGTCCTACAATGAGCAGTTCTTC. Full variable domain (remainder filled in from reference TRBV9 and TRBJ2-1): DSGVTQTPKHLITATGQRVTLRCSPRSGDLSVYWYQQSLDQGLQFLIQYYNGEERAKGNILERFSAQQFPDLHSELNLSSLELGDSALYFCASSAGTPSYNEQFFGPGTRLTVL.

The chain has TRBV4-2 and TRBJ2-5; no clear D. CDR3 length equals 14 residues. Trimming shortened V by 3 bases and J by 1 base, and 9 bases separated the two germline ends. In germline, CDR1 is LGHNA, CDR2 YNFKEQ. The chain's CDR3 is CASSQTVLQETQYF. The CDR3 bases are TGTGCCAGCAGCCAGACGGTGCTCCAAGAGACCCAGTACTTC.

The rearrangement joins TRBV11-2 to TRBJ1-1; 7 bases align to TRBD1. The germline V gene has CDR1 SGHAT and CDR2 FQNNGV. The ends lost 1 base at V and 5 bases at J; junction bases unmatched: 7. This CDR3 region has 15 residues. CDR3 coding DNA: TGTGCCAGCAGCTTAGGTAGACAGGGTAGGACTGAAGCTTTCTTT. Its protein is CASSLGRQGRTEAFF.

The rearrangement uses TRBV5-1 and TRBJ2-5; the D is unclear. Germline V gene data show CDR1 as SGHRS and CDR2 as YFSETQ. The CDR3 is 12 residues long. V was trimmed by 7 bases and J by 4 bases, leaving 11 bases between them. The CDR3 nucleotides read TGCGCCAGCCGCAAGGAAGGAGAGACCCAGTACTTC. This translates into CASRKEGETQYF.

The rearrangement links TRBV30 to TRBJ1-6; 7 bases are shared with TRBD1. V was pared by 4 bases and J by 10 bases, with 10 bases of the junction left unmatched. This CDR3 spans 14 amino acids. Germline V gives CDR1 GTSNPN, CDR2 SVGIG (reference sequence). The CDR3 sequence: CAWKIRQGTSPLHF. For the CDR3, the DNA is TGTGCCTGGAAAATACGACAGGGAACCTCACCCCTCCACTTT.

The chain links TRBV27 to TRBJ2-7, with D maybe TRBD2 (7 bases). This CDR3 has 14 residues. V was shortened by 7 bases and J by 7 bases, with 20 bases between the two germline ends. The germline gives CDR1 MNHEY, CDR2 SMNVEV (reference sequence). The DNA of the CDR3 is TGTGCCAGCAACACAGGGATGGGGAGGGTAGAGCAGTACTTC. Translating it yields CASNTGMGRVEQYF.

Comments on this clone: At one boundary the junction diverges from the germline segment, which might be a read error. The chain carries TRBV5-8 and TRBJ2-1, with 11 nucleotides matching TRBD2. The CDR3 totals 16 residues. Germline-derived CDR1 and CDR2 are SGHTS and YDEGEE. CDR3 sequence: CASSLVASGGSTPGLF. In DNA, the CDR3 is TGTGCCAGCAGCTTGGTGGCTAGCGGGGGGTCGACCCCAGGCCTCTTC.